These 11 T cell receptor beta chains were all obtained from the same sample, sequenced in a study of blood T cell repertoires in COVID-19. Libraries were prepared by immunoSEQ multiplex PCR; TCRdb keeps only in-frame clonotypes and omits some of them. Of approximately 360,000 clones listed, roughly 90% are singletons. The sequencing input was peripheral blood. Receptors originate from a man in his forties with acute or convalescent COVID-19.

V and J are TRBV30 and TRBJ1-1; 7 nucleotides agree with TRBD1. This CDR3 is 15 amino acids long. Germline CDR1 reads GTSNPN; CDR2 reads SVGIG (reference sequence). Trimming cost V 0 bases and J 4 bases; bases outside gene matches: 8. CDR3 coding DNA: TGTGCCTGGAGTGTTTCGACAGGGTACGGCACTGAAGCTTTCTTT. Protein: CAWSVSTGYGTEAFF. Complete variable domain (other parts from reference TRBV30 and TRBJ1-1): SQTIHQWPATLVQPVGSPLSLECTVEGTSNPNLYWYRQAAGRGLQLLFYSVGIGQISSEVPQNLSASRPQDRQFILSSKKLLLSDSGFYLCAWSVSTGYGTEAFFGQGTRLTVV.

The gene calls are TRBV3-1 (or the pseudogene TRBV3-2) and TRBJ1-2; D may be TRBD1 (5 bases). The CDR3 extends over 16 amino acids. V lost 4 bases and J 4 bases, leaving 19 bases between the germline ends. Germline V CDR1 and CDR2: LGHDT, YNNKEL (reference sequence). The CDR3 coding sequence is TGTGCCAGCAGCCTCCTTAGGGAGGGGCGTAGCTATGGCTACACCTTC. Translation: CASSLLREGRSYGYTF.

This clone was seen only a few times. The junction differs from germline at one of its ends, possibly a read error. The genes are TRBV5-6 and TRBJ1-2; D perhaps matches TRBD1 (6 bases). This CDR3 contains 11 residues. Germline loops: CDR1 SGHDT, CDR2 YYEEEE. The CDR3 DNA sequence: TGTGCCAGCAGCGGCGGACAGTTGGGTCTCTTC. It translates to CASSGGQLGLF.

This rearrangement joins TRBV5-5 to TRBJ1-1, with D tentatively TRBD1 (5 bases). Trimming removed 4 bases at V and 3 bases at J, with 19 bases between. This CDR3 region has 16 residues. Germline assignment: CDR1 SGHKS and CDR2 YYEKEE (reference sequence). The CDR3 DNA reads as TGTGCCAGCAGCACAAACCCGGCAGGGTCGTACACTGAAGCTTTCTTT. Residues: CASSTNPAGSYTEAFF.

This chain uses TRBV5-1 with TRBJ1-2; 7 bases align to TRBD1. Germline CDR1 SGHRS, CDR2 YFSETQ. The CDR3 spans 13 residues. V was clipped by 9 bases and J by 8 bases; unmatched bases: 13. The DNA for the CDR3 is TGCGCCATCTGGACAGGCCCTAAGGGGGGCTACACCTTC. It is translated as CAIWTGPKGGYTF.

Only a few counts were recorded for this clone. The rearrangement links TRBV28 to TRBJ2-2; D not resolved. V was shortened by 2 bases and J by 2 bases, with 12 bases between the two germline ends. Germline CDR1 is MDHEN and CDR2 is SYDVKM. This CDR3 has 16 amino acids. The CDR3 is CASSLTTAANTGELFF. For the CDR3, the DNA is TGTGCCAGCAGTTTAACTACCGCCGCAAACACCGGGGAGCTGTTTTTT.

The V and J genes are TRBV1 and TRBJ2-1; the table's TRBD1 call for D was not verified on the DNA. TRBV1 is reported as a pseudogene. This CDR3 is built from 18 residues. CDR3 protein: CTSSQPTPRGQGLNEQFF. The CDR3 nucleotides read TGCACCAGCAGCCAGCCCACTCCACGCGGTCAGGGGCTCAATGAGCAGTTCTTC.

V usage is TRBV7-2 and J usage is TRBJ2-7, with D possibly being TRBD1 (7 bases). This CDR3 region has 14 residues. V lost 0 bases, J lost 3 bases, and 9 bases lay in between. CDR1 is SGHTA and CDR2 is FQGNSA in the germline V gene. The CDR3 DNA follows: TGTGCCAGCAGCTTAGCGCGGGACAGCTACGAGCAGTACTTC. Translated, it gives CASSLARDSYEQYF.

The V gene is TRBV4-2, the J gene TRBJ1-5; D unclear. V dropped 0 bases and J dropped 3 bases, with 24 bases sitting between them. This CDR3 comprises 20 residues. Looked up from germline, CDR1 is LGHNA and CDR2 is YNFKEQ. The CDR3: CASSQDLESFRGGSNQPQHF. The CDR3 DNA follows: TGTGCCAGCAGCCAAGATCTGGAGAGTTTTCGAGGAGGATCCAATCAGCCCCAGCATTTT.

CDR3 sequence (DNA): TGTGCCAGCAGCGTATCTCGGTCCTACAATGAGCAGTTCTTC. Encoded protein: CASSVSRSYNEQFF. This chain links TRBV9 with TRBJ2-1; D remains ambiguous. Germline CDR1 SGDLS, CDR2 YYNGEE. With 1 base removed from V and 1 base from J, the gap between germline ends came to 6 bases. The CDR3 contains 14 residues.

The V call is TRBV10-3, the J call TRBJ2-1; 7 positions match TRBD2. Trimming at V came to 8 bases and at J to 7 bases, leaving 2 bases not matched to a gene. Germline CDR1 and CDR2: ENHRY and SYGVKD. CDR3 length equals 11 residues. The CDR3 sequence is CAIGEGNEQFF. As DNA, the CDR3 is TGTGCCATCGGGGAGGGTAATGAGCAGTTCTTC.